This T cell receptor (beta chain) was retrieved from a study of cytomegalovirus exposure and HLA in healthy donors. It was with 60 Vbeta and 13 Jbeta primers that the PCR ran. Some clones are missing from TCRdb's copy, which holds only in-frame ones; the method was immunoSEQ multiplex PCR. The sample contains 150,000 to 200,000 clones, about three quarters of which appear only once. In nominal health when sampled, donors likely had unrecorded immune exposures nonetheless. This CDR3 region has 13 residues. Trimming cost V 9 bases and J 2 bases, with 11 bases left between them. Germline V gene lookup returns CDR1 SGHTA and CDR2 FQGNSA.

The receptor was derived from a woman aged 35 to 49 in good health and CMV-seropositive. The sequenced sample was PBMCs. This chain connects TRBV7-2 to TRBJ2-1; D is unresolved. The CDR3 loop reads CASSWPAYNEQFF. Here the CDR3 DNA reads TGTGCCAGTTCCTGGCCCGCCTACAATGAGCAGTTCTTC.